The rows below give T cell receptor beta chains drawn from one sample of a study of T-cell reconstitution after alpha-beta-depleted transplantation in children. TCRdb reanalysed the PCR reads using MiXCR and keeps one entry per CDR3 protein. This sample has about 600,000 distinct CDR3 sequences, with 10% to 15% found just once. The source was PBMCs, mostly from graft donor cells, collected 360 days after TCRalphabeta/CD19-depleted stem cell transplant. These receptors came from a male patient between 10 and 17 years old who had a stem cell transplant for acute myeloid leukemia, so the T cells may come from the graft donor. Each CDR3 is given with its conserved first and last residue. A D gene is named only where the DNA matches it firmly. Size tells how often a clone was seen (once, few, many) or the class of an expanded clone, and some rows leave it out.

d_call: -; v_call: TRBV7-9; j_call: TRBJ2-7; clone_size: -; cdr3_aa: CASKSGRDSLHEQYF; cdr3_nt: TGTGCCAGCAAATCTGGGCGGGACTCCCTACACGAGCAGTACTTC
d_call: TRBD2; v_call: TRBV12-3/TRBV12-4; j_call: TRBJ2-7; clone_size: few; cdr3_aa: CASTPGASGNYEQYF; cdr3_nt: TGTGCCAGCACCCCCGGGGCTAGCGGGAACTACGAGCAGTACTTC
d_call: -; v_call: TRBV29-1; j_call: TRBJ2-5; clone_size: many; cdr3_aa: CSVLGVQETQYF; cdr3_nt: TGCAGCGTTCTAGGAGTCCAAGAGACCCAGTACTTC
d_call: TRBD1; v_call: TRBV14; j_call: TRBJ1-3; clone_size: few; cdr3_aa: CASSRRTGSGNTIYF; cdr3_nt: TGTGCCAGCAGCCGAAGGACAGGGTCTGGAAACACCATATATTTT
d_call: -; v_call: TRBV12-3/TRBV12-4; j_call: TRBJ1-2; clone_size: -; cdr3_aa: CASSPPVPRGGYTF; cdr3_nt: TGTGCCAGCAGTCCCCCGGTCCCGAGGGGTGGCTACACCTTC
d_call: -; v_call: TRBV9; j_call: TRBJ2-5; clone_size: few; cdr3_aa: CASSGALQETQYF; cdr3_nt: TGTGCCAGCAGCGGGGCCCTACAAGAGACCCAGTACTTC
d_call: -; v_call: TRBV11-2; j_call: TRBJ2-1; clone_size: -; cdr3_aa: CASSSWEAFSSYNEQFF; cdr3_nt: TGTGCCAGCAGCTCCTGGGAAGCCTTCAGCTCCTACAATGAGCAGTTCTTC
d_call: TRBD1; v_call: TRBV5-1; j_call: TRBJ2-3; clone_size: many; cdr3_aa: CASSLGDRDTDTQYF; cdr3_nt: TGCGCCAGCAGCTTAGGGGACAGGGACACAGATACGCAGTATTTT
d_call: TRBD1; v_call: TRBV24-1; j_call: TRBJ2-5; clone_size: many; cdr3_aa: CATSDRTGVGETQYF; cdr3_nt: TGTGCCACCAGTGATCGGACAGGGGTAGGAGAGACCCAGTACTTC
d_call: -; v_call: TRBV15; j_call: TRBJ2-1; clone_size: -; cdr3_aa: CATSRDQDNEQFF; cdr3_nt: TGTGCCACCAGCAGAGATCAGGACAATGAGCAGTTCTTC
d_call: -; v_call: TRBV3-1; j_call: TRBJ2-5; clone_size: -; cdr3_aa: CASSYFTGTQETQYF; cdr3_nt: TGTGCCAGCAGCTACTTCACAGGGACCCAAGAGACCCAGTACTTC
d_call: TRBD1; v_call: TRBV9; j_call: TRBJ2-1; clone_size: -; cdr3_aa: CASSVVQGGEQFF; cdr3_nt: TGTGCCAGCAGCGTAGTACAGGGGGGTGAGCAGTTCTTC
d_call: -; v_call: TRBV12-3/TRBV12-4; j_call: TRBJ2-5; clone_size: few; cdr3_aa: CASSPVGLPYQETQYF; cdr3_nt: TGTGCCAGCAGCCCGGTGGGGCTCCCGTACCAAGAGACCCAGTACTTC
d_call: TRBD2; v_call: TRBV10-3; j_call: TRBJ2-1; clone_size: -; cdr3_aa: CAIAGGALRLAGRINEQFF; cdr3_nt: TGTGCCATCGCCGGGGGGGCCTTAAGGCTAGCGGGACGAATTAATGAGCAGTTCTTC
d_call: -; v_call: TRBV29-1; j_call: TRBJ2-3; clone_size: few; cdr3_aa: CSAYPGLHTDTQYF; cdr3_nt: TGCAGCGCCTACCCGGGACTCCACACAGATACGCAGTATTTT
d_call: TRBD1; v_call: TRBV20-1; j_call: TRBJ2-7; clone_size: -; cdr3_aa: CSLPTGNEQYF; cdr3_nt: TGCAGCCTCCCGACAGGGAACGAGCAGTACTTC
d_call: -; v_call: TRBV28; j_call: TRBJ2-2; clone_size: many; cdr3_aa: CASSSNLRTGWELFF; cdr3_nt: TGTGCCAGCAGTTCAAACCTACGGACGGGGTGGGAGCTGTTTTTT
d_call: TRBD1; v_call: TRBV20-1; j_call: TRBJ2-3; clone_size: once; cdr3_aa: CSANSGTGRTDTQYF; cdr3_nt: TGCAGTGCTAATTCCGGGACAGGGCGCACAGATACGCAGTATTTT
d_call: TRBD2; v_call: TRBV12-5; j_call: TRBJ2-1; clone_size: many; cdr3_aa: CASGNGLAGNNEQFF; cdr3_nt: TGTGCTAGTGGTAACGGACTAGCGGGCAACAATGAGCAGTTCTTC
d_call: TRBD2; v_call: TRBV10-3; j_call: TRBJ2-7; clone_size: few; cdr3_aa: CAISGTSGPYEQYF; cdr3_nt: TGTGCCATCAGTGGGACTAGCGGGCCCTACGAGCAGTACTTC
d_call: -; v_call: TRBV3-1; j_call: TRBJ2-2; clone_size: -; cdr3_aa: CASSLSGPLNTGELFF; cdr3_nt: TGTGCCAGCAGCCTAAGTGGACCCTTGAACACCGGGGAGCTGTTTTTT
d_call: -; v_call: TRBV28; j_call: TRBJ1-5; clone_size: many; cdr3_aa: CASRTGDQPQHF; cdr3_nt: TGTGCCAGTAGGACGGGCGATCAGCCCCAGCATTTT
d_call: TRBD1; v_call: TRBV20-1; j_call: TRBJ2-7; clone_size: many; cdr3_aa: CSAGGQGGSYEQYF; cdr3_nt: TGCAGTGCTGGAGGACAGGGCGGGTCCTACGAGCAGTACTTC
d_call: TRBD2; v_call: TRBV7-6; j_call: TRBJ2-3; clone_size: few; cdr3_aa: CASSLVFGTSGLRTDTQYF; cdr3_nt: TGTGCCAGCAGCTTAGTTTTCGGGACTAGCGGGCTGCGCACAGATACGCAGTATTTT
d_call: -; v_call: TRBV29-1; j_call: TRBJ1-1; clone_size: -; cdr3_aa: CSVDRGPMNTEAFF; cdr3_nt: TGCAGCGTTGACCGGGGGCCTATGAACACTGAAGCTTTCTTT
d_call: -; v_call: TRBV6-2/TRBV6-3; j_call: TRBJ1-5; clone_size: many; cdr3_aa: CASSFGLGQPQHF; cdr3_nt: TGTGCCAGCAGTTTCGGACTCGGTCAGCCCCAGCATTTT
d_call: -; v_call: TRBV29-1; j_call: TRBJ2-7; clone_size: -; cdr3_aa: CSVETLLQGSYEQYF; cdr3_nt: TGCAGCGTTGAAACCCTGCTGCAGGGGTCCTACGAGCAGTACTTC
d_call: TRBD1; v_call: TRBV12-3/TRBV12-4; j_call: TRBJ2-1; clone_size: many; cdr3_aa: CASSFPGQWSSYNEQFF; cdr3_nt: TGTGCCAGCAGTTTTCCGGGACAGTGGAGCTCCTACAATGAGCAGTTCTTC
d_call: TRBD2; v_call: TRBV20-1; j_call: TRBJ2-3; clone_size: -; cdr3_aa: CSARVWTSGTDTQYF; cdr3_nt: TGCAGTGCTAGAGTGTGGACTAGCGGCACAGATACGCAGTATTTT
d_call: -; v_call: TRBV5-6; j_call: TRBJ2-3; clone_size: -; cdr3_aa: CASSSYGYRTDTQYF; cdr3_nt: TGTGCCAGCAGCTCCTACGGTTATCGCACAGATACGCAGTATTTT
d_call: TRBD2; v_call: TRBV29-1; j_call: TRBJ2-1; clone_size: many; cdr3_aa: CSVLAGGSNEQFF; cdr3_nt: TGCAGCGTTCTAGCGGGAGGGTCTAATGAGCAGTTCTTC
d_call: -; v_call: TRBV2; j_call: TRBJ2-1; clone_size: -; cdr3_aa: CASGPDPSPYNEQFF; cdr3_nt: TGTGCCAGCGGACCCGACCCTAGCCCCTACAATGAGCAGTTCTTC
d_call: -; v_call: TRBV28; j_call: TRBJ1-4; clone_size: -; cdr3_aa: CASSLPRTRGYEKLFF; cdr3_nt: TGTGCCAGCAGTCTCCCTCGGACGAGGGGGTATGAAAAACTGTTTTTT
d_call: -; v_call: TRBV29-1; j_call: TRBJ2-5; clone_size: -; cdr3_aa: CSVRHRTAIQETQYF; cdr3_nt: TGCAGCGTCCGACACAGGACAGCTATCCAAGAGACCCAGTACTTC
d_call: TRBD2; v_call: TRBV27; j_call: TRBJ2-1; clone_size: many; cdr3_aa: CASILRGPAGVQSEQFF; cdr3_nt: TGTGCCAGCATCCTAAGGGGCCCAGCGGGGGTACAAAGTGAGCAGTTCTTC
d_call: -; v_call: TRBV29-1; j_call: TRBJ2-7; clone_size: -; cdr3_aa: CSVRGIAETYEQYF; cdr3_nt: TGCAGCGTCCGAGGGATAGCGGAAACCTACGAGCAGTACTTC
d_call: -; v_call: TRBV6-5; j_call: TRBJ2-3; clone_size: many; cdr3_aa: CASSLRDGTDTQYF; cdr3_nt: TGTGCCAGCAGTCTACGGGATGGCACAGATACGCAGTATTTT
d_call: TRBD1; v_call: TRBV7-9; j_call: TRBJ2-1; clone_size: -; cdr3_aa: CASSFPPTGGLNNEQFF; cdr3_nt: TGTGCCAGCAGCTTCCCCCCGACAGGGGGCTTAAACAATGAGCAGTTCTTC
d_call: -; v_call: TRBV29-1; j_call: TRBJ2-1; clone_size: few; cdr3_aa: CSVDWYGEQFF; cdr3_nt: TGCAGCGTTGATTGGTACGGTGAGCAGTTCTTC
d_call: TRBD2; v_call: TRBV12-3/TRBV12-4; j_call: TRBJ2-3; clone_size: -; cdr3_aa: CASSLVSGSTDTQYF; cdr3_nt: TGTGCCAGCAGTTTAGTCAGCGGGAGTACAGATACGCAGTATTTT
d_call: -; v_call: TRBV29-1; j_call: TRBJ1-1; clone_size: -; cdr3_aa: CSVEDGTPEAFF; cdr3_nt: TGCAGCGTTGAAGATGGGACGCCTGAAGCTTTCTTT
d_call: -; v_call: TRBV14; j_call: TRBJ2-3; clone_size: -; cdr3_aa: CASSQVLTQYF; cdr3_nt: TGTGCCAGCAGCCAAGTACTCACGCAGTATTTT
d_call: -; v_call: TRBV20-1; j_call: TRBJ2-3; clone_size: many; cdr3_aa: CSPARTDTQYF; cdr3_nt: TGCAGTCCCGCGCGCACAGATACGCAGTATTTT